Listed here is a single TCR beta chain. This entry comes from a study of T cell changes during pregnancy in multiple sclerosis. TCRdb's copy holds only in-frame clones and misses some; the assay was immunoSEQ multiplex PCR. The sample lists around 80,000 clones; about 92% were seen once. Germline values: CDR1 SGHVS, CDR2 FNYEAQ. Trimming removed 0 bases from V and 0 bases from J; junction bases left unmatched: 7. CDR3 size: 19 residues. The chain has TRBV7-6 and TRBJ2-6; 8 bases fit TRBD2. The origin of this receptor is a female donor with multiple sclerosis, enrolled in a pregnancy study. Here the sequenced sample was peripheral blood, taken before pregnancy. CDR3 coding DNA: TGTGCCAGCAGCTTAGCGGTCGGGGGGGGCCGCTCTGGGGCCAACGTCCTGACTTTC. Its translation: CASSLAVGGGRSGANVLTF.